These 20 T cell receptor beta chains share one sample of origin, sequenced in a study of T cell responses to AZD1222 COVID-19 vaccine. Method: immunoSEQ multiplex PCR; TCRdb's copy keeps in-frame clones and lacks some. The sample carries about 110,000 clones, roughly 87% recorded once. Source: peripheral blood, taken on day 0 of MenACWY control vaccination. The receptors come from an adult in good health.

The chain uses TRBV4-1 and TRBJ1-5; TRBD1 matches 7 bases. Germline V CDR1 and CDR2: MGHRA, YSYEKL. V was clipped by 5 bases and J by 5 bases; unmatched bases: 9. This CDR3 has 15 residues. CDR3: CASSYNRDSYQPQHF. CDR3 DNA: TGCGCCAGCAGCTACAACCGGGACAGTTATCAGCCCCAGCATTTT.

The rearrangement uses TRBV6-5 and TRBJ2-7, with 11 bases aligning to TRBD2. This CDR3 comprises 13 residues. Trimming cost V 8 bases and J 4 bases; bases outside gene matches: 4. The germline V gene has CDR1 MNHEY and CDR2 SVGAGI. CDR3 region: CASLTSGMYEQYF. The CDR3 region has the DNA TGTGCCAGCCTGACTAGCGGGATGTACGAGCAGTACTTC.

This chain connects TRBV9 to TRBJ1-1; D is perhaps TRBD1 (5 bases). Germline CDR1 is SGDLS and CDR2 is YYNGEE. CDR3 size: 14 residues. V lost 0 bases to trimming and J lost 7 bases, with 13 bases between them. In DNA form, the CDR3 reads TGTGCCAGCAGCGTAGTGCGTGGAGACAGTGAAGCTTTCTTT. This encodes CASSVVRGDSEAFF.

As regards this clone: Distinct nucleotide sequences in the sample also encode this CDR3. The V call is TRBV7-2, the J call TRBJ2-2; TRBD2 matches 7 bases. Unmatched junction bases numbered 12, after V lost 5 bases and J lost 6 bases. CDR1 and CDR2 (germline): SGHTA, FQGNSA. The CDR3 extends over 16 amino acids. In DNA form, the CDR3 reads TGTGCCAGCAGCGTGGGAGGGGCGGGCGCAGCCGGGGAGCTGTTTTTT. This translates into CASSVGGAGAAGELFF.

The chain employs TRBV25-1 and TRBJ1-1, with TRBD1 matching over 9 bases. Losses at the gene ends were 1 base for V and 6 bases for J; bases not matched to a gene: 6. This CDR3 has 15 residues. Germline V CDR1 and CDR2: MGHDK, SYGVNS. The CDR3 DNA reads TGTGCCAGCAGTGAATCTGGGACAGGGCCCTCTGAAGCTTTCTTT. Translating gives CASSESGTGPSEAFF.

V is TRBV6-5 and J is TRBJ2-5, with TRBD2 matching over 8 bases. Germline loops: CDR1 MNHEY, CDR2 SVGAGI. The CDR3 has 16 residues. Trimming removed 2 bases from V and 5 bases from J; junction bases left unmatched: 10. The CDR3 protein is CASSYSNGGADETQYF. For the CDR3, the DNA is TGTGCCAGCAGTTACAGTAACGGGGGGGCCGATGAGACCCAGTACTTC.

The rearrangement uses TRBV19 and TRBJ2-2; perhaps D is TRBD1 or TRBD2 (6 bases each). CDR3 size: 15 residues. V lost 3 bases, J lost 5 bases, and 13 bases lay in between. Germline values: CDR1 LNHDA, CDR2 SQIVND (reference sequence). CDR3 in amino acids: CASSMGLGGTGELFF. Written as DNA, the CDR3 is TGTGCCAGTAGTATGGGGCTAGGGGGGACCGGGGAGCTGTTTTTT.

The rearrangement uses TRBV27 and TRBJ1-2; unclear D gene. The CDR3 extends over 14 amino acids. V lost 5 bases to trimming and J lost 4 bases, with 14 bases between them. CDR1 and CDR2 (germline): MNHEY, SMNVEV (reference sequence). The CDR3: CASSTSGSAYGYTF. The CDR3 DNA follows: TGTGCCAGCAGTACCTCCGGGTCCGCCTATGGCTACACCTTC.

The chain is built from TRBV27 and TRBJ2-4, with D hard to call. The germline V and J ends were trimmed by 0 bases and 1 base, with 10 bases remaining between them. The germline gives CDR1 MNHEY, CDR2 SMNVEV (reference sequence). CDR3 length: 16 amino acids. The CDR3 here is CASSLSSPWAKNIQYF. In DNA, the CDR3 is TGTGCCAGCAGTTTATCGAGCCCCTGGGCCAAAAACATTCAGTACTTC.

This clone is a singleton in its sample. The rearrangement joins TRBV7-2 to TRBJ2-7; perhaps TRBD2 as D (5 bases). Germline V gene sequence: CDR1 SGHTA, CDR2 FQGNSA. The V gene lost 1 base and the J gene lost 2 bases, with 12 bases spanning the gap. The CDR3 is 15 residues long. CDR3 nucleotide sequence: TGTGCCAGCAGCTTAGGAAGTAGCGCCACCTACGAGCAGTACTTC. Its protein product is CASSLGSSATYEQYF.

In this sample, this clone turned up a few times. The V call is TRBV12-3 or TRBV12-4, the J call TRBJ1-3, with unresolved D. The CDR3 is 10 residues long. Trimming removed 6 bases from V and 7 bases from J, with 4 bases in between. This chain's CDR3 is CASSQNTIYF. The CDR3 coding sequence is TGTGCCAGCAGCCAGAACACCATATATTTT.

This rearrangement joins TRBV5-1 to TRBJ2-7, with a possible D match to TRBD2 (5 bases). The CDR3 has 17 residues. The germline V gene encodes CDR1 SGHRS and CDR2 YFSETQ. The germline V and J ends were trimmed by 5 bases and 0 bases, with 21 bases remaining between them. The DNA for the CDR3 is TGCGCCAGCAGTCGGGCTGTGGCGGGCCAGAGCTCCTACGAGCAGTACTTC. The encoded protein is CASSRAVAGQSSYEQYF. Full variable domain (missing parts from reference TRBV5-1 and TRBJ2-7): KAGVTQTPRYLIKTRGQQVTLSCSPISGHRSVSWYQQTPGQGLQFLFEYFSETQRNKGNFPGRFSGRQFSNSRSEMNVSTLELGDSALYLCASSRAVAGQSSYEQYFGPGTRLTVT.

The chain uses TRBV7-2 and TRBJ1-6; no definite D call. Germline V CDR1 and CDR2: SGHTA, FQGNSA. V dropped 5 bases and J dropped 10 bases, with 9 bases sitting between them. The CDR3 has 12 amino acids. The CDR3 spells CASSVPDSPLHF. CDR3 sequence (DNA): TGTGCCAGCAGCGTCCCGGACTCACCCCTCCACTTT.

The chain has TRBV18 and TRBJ2-1, with D perhaps assigned TRBD1 or TRBD2 (5 bases each). V lost 2 bases and J 9 bases, leaving 11 bases between the germline ends. The germline V gene has CDR1 KGHSH and CDR2 LQKENI. The CDR3 is 13 amino acids. The CDR3: CASSPIGAGEQFF. The CDR3 DNA is TGTGCCAGCTCACCAATTGGGGCGGGTGAGCAGTTCTTC.

The CDR3 DNA follows: TGTGCCAGCAGTTTACCCCTAGCGGGGCGGAACACCGGGGAGCTGTTTTTT. Protein product: CASSLPLAGRNTGELFF. This chain uses TRBV27 with TRBJ2-2; 9 nucleotides match TRBD2. CDR3 length equals 17 residues. V was pared by 2 bases and J by 1 base, with 5 bases of the junction left unmatched. CDR1 and CDR2 from the germline V gene are MNHEY and SMNVEV (reference sequence).

The chain uses TRBV28 and TRBJ1-5, with a weak D call TRBD1 (6 bases). CDR3 size: 15 residues. V dropped 6 bases and J dropped 3 bases, with 15 bases sitting between them. Germline V gene lookup returns CDR1 MDHEN and CDR2 SYDVKM. The CDR3 coding sequence is TGTGCCAGCAGGGGGGGGGCGAGAAACAATCAGCCCCAGCATTTT. Amino acids: CASRGGARNNQPQHF. The full variable domain, rest sourced from reference TRBV28 and TRBJ1-5, is DVKVTQSSRYLVKRTGEKVFLECVQDMDHENMFWYRQDPGLGLRLIYFSYDVKMKEKGDIPEGYSVSREKKERFSLILESASTNQTSMYLCASRGGARNNQPQHFGDGTRLSIL.

A word on this clone: One junction end does not reproduce the germline sequence, and a read error may be involved. The chain employs TRBV7-3 and TRBJ1-1; D remains unclear. There are 13 residues in the CDR3. Looked up from germline, CDR1 is SGHTA and CDR2 is FQGTGA. CDR3 sequence (DNA): TGTGCCAGCAGATTAACCGGGGTCTCTGAAGCTTTCTTT. Amino acid sequence: CASRLTGVSEAFF.

The chain has TRBV27 and TRBJ2-1; the match to TRBD2 covers 9 bases. Germline CDR1 is MNHEY and CDR2 is SMNVEV (reference sequence). This CDR3 has 16 residues. With 5 bases clipped from V and 7 bases from J, the junction kept 12 bases outside the gene matches. The CDR3 here is CASSQQRLAEGNEQFF. The CDR3 nucleotides are TGTGCCAGCAGTCAACAACGACTAGCGGAGGGGAATGAGCAGTTCTTC.

The rearrangement uses TRBV25-1 and TRBJ1-1; D is undetermined. This CDR3 contains 11 residues. V was trimmed by 4 bases and J by 5 bases, leaving 5 bases between them. Germline-derived CDR1 and CDR2 are MGHDK and SYGVNS. The CDR3 protein is CASSGGTEAFF. In DNA form, the CDR3 reads TGTGCCAGCAGTGGCGGGACTGAAGCTTTCTTT.

CDR3 in DNA: TGTGCCAGCAGCTTAGATCAGGGAGGCAGCAGATACTACAATGAGCAGTTCTTC. Protein: CASSLDQGGSRYYNEQFF. The genes are TRBV11-3 and TRBJ2-1, with a tentative D call TRBD2 (6 bases). The CDR3 is made up of 18 amino acids. Germline assignment: CDR1 SGHNT and CDR2 YENEEA. The V end lost 0 bases, the J end lost 3 bases, and 18 bases lay between the germline ends.